This T cell receptor (beta chain) came from a study of lymphopenia after photon versus proton radiotherapy. Some clones are missing from TCRdb's copy, which holds only in-frame ones; the method was immunoSEQ multiplex PCR. The data show about 55,000 clones, approximately 88% seen once. The germline gives CDR1 SEHNR, CDR2 FQNEAQ (reference sequence). V lost 3 bases, J lost 0 bases, and 14 bases lay in between. The CDR3 extends over 16 amino acids. The chain is built from TRBV7-9 and TRBJ1-1; tentatively, D is TRBD1 (6 bases). The starting material was peripheral blood, obtained from a patient treated with proton-based radiotherapy. The TCR sequence derives from a man in his fifties or sixties with pancreatic cancer. For the CDR3, the DNA is TGTGCCAGCAGCTTCCCAAGGGGGGGCTTGAACACTGAAGCTTTCTTT. It specifies CASSFPRGGLNTEAFF.